This T cell receptor beta chain was identified in a study of T cell responses to AZD1222 COVID-19 vaccine. About the study: Samples with a second dose at about 4 or about 12 weeks were pooled together.

The germline V gene encodes CDR1 KGHSY and CDR2 FQNENV. With 3 bases removed from V and 1 base from J, the gap between germline ends came to 9 bases. The CDR3 has 14 residues. Profiling relied on immunoSEQ multiplex PCR, and the TCRdb table lists in-frame clones only, not all of them. Among 25,000 to 35,000 clones listed, under 90% were seen once. The chain employs TRBV16 and TRBJ1-1; D is ambiguous. The material was peripheral blood, obtained on day 0 of AZD1222 vaccination. This receptor was obtained from an adult in good health. The CDR3 bases are TGTGCCAGCAGCCATCGGGCGGGGAACACTGAAGCTTTCTTT. Translating gives CASSHRAGNTEAFF.